The 29 T cell receptor beta chains reported below all come from one sample, sequenced in a study of early T cells in non-severe SARS-CoV-2 infection. TCRdb ran MiXCR on the 5' RACE reads and lists one entry per CDR3 protein. The sample consists of more than 65,000 distinct CDR3 sequences, around an eighth of them appearing once. The sample comprised whole blood. The source of these receptors is an adult who was a healthcare worker with PCR-confirmed SARS-CoV-2 infection or an uninfected control (not recorded which).

This clonotype was detected ten times or more. The chain combines TRBV20-1 with TRBJ1-6; 9 bases are shared with TRBD1. This CDR3 region has 16 residues. The V and J ends lost 0 bases and 1 base, in that order; junction bases with no gene match: 1. The germline V gene encodes CDR1 DFQATT and CDR2 SNEGSKA (reference sequence). This CDR3 is CSARDDRGSYNSPLHF. The CDR3, as DNA: TGCAGTGCTAGAGATGACAGGGGGTCCTATAATTCACCCCTCCACTTT.

This clonotype was observed many times. The chain is built from TRBV20-1 and TRBJ2-1; D might be TRBD2 (6 bases). Germline lookup yields CDR1 DFQATT and CDR2 SNEGSKA (reference sequence). V was clipped by 2 bases and J by 1 base, with 12 bases between them. The CDR3 runs 15 residues. CDR3 protein: CSARSASESYNEQFF. The CDR3 DNA is TGCAGTGCTAGATCGGCTAGCGAGTCCTACAATGAGCAGTTCTTC.

At least ten counts were recorded for this clonotype. The CDR3 reads CSARVLLRGETQYF. Here the CDR3 DNA reads TGCAGTGCTAGAGTCCTACTGCGTGGGGAGACCCAGTACTTC. V usage is TRBV20-1 and J usage is TRBJ2-5, with no clear D. Deletions cut 1 base from V and 5 bases from J, with 14 bases between. CDR1 DFQATT and CDR2 SNEGSKA come from the germline V gene (reference sequence). This CDR3 region has 14 residues.

The rearrangement links TRBV11-2 to TRBJ2-4, with unresolved D. This CDR3 has 15 residues. The germline gives CDR1 SGHAT, CDR2 FQNNGV. The V and J ends lost 6 bases and 0 bases respectively, with 12 bases between them. The CDR3 sequence: CASRGIQKAKNIQYF. The CDR3 bases are TGTGCCAGCAGGGGCATTCAGAAAGCCAAAAACATTCAGTACTTC.

This clonotype was observed a single time. This chain links TRBV6-6 with TRBJ2-1; 11 bases fit TRBD2. Germline values: CDR1 MNHNY, CDR2 SVGAGI (reference sequence). After removal of 2 bases from V and 6 bases from J, the junction contained 15 bases not matched to a gene. The CDR3 sequence is 19 residues long. The CDR3 DNA reads as TGTGCCAGCAGTTACCCCCGGGGGACTAGCGGCGCGGTTGGCAATGAGCAGTTCTTC. Translation: CASSYPRGTSGAVGNEQFF.

This clonotype was seen repeatedly, ten times or more. CDR3 bases: TGCAGTGCCCCTGACAGGGGAGGAGCCGGGGAGCTGTTTTTT. Translating gives CSAPDRGGAGELFF. The chain is built from TRBV20-1 and TRBJ2-2, with 8 positions matching TRBD1. The germline gives CDR1 DFQATT, CDR2 SNEGSKA (reference sequence). Germline trimming cut 6 bases from V and 6 bases from J; bases unmatched to any gene: 9. The CDR3 runs to 14 residues.

This clonotype was counted at least ten times. The chain combines TRBV12-3 or TRBV12-4 with TRBJ1-5, with D unresolved. V lost 3 bases and J 1 base, leaving 4 bases between the germline ends. The CDR3 runs to 13 residues. The CDR3 here is CASSLGSNQPQHF. The DNA for the CDR3 is TGTGCCAGCAGTTTGGGGAGCAATCAGCCCCAGCATTTT.

This clonotype occurred many times. This sequence joins TRBV18 and TRBJ1-1, with D hard to call. The CDR3 consists of 13 residues. Germline-derived CDR1 and CDR2 are KGHSH and LQKENI. Trimming stripped 2 bases from V and 5 bases from J, with 9 bases between. The CDR3, as DNA: TGTGCCAGCTCACCATCTACGGTTACTGAAGCTTTCTTT. It encodes CASSPSTVTEAFF.

This clonotype was seen at least ten times. The CDR3 reads CASSPSGLGLGTQYF. The DNA for the CDR3 is TGTGCCAGCTCACCATCGGGACTAGGTCTAGGGACCCAGTACTTC. J is TRBJ2-5 and V is TRBV18; the match to TRBD2 covers 8 bases. This CDR3 has 15 residues. CDR1 and CDR2 (germline): KGHSH, LQKENI. V shed 2 bases and J 7 bases; nucleotides not matched to a gene: 9.

This clonotype was seen many times. The chain recombines TRBV20-1 with TRBJ1-2; D possibly corresponds to TRBD1 (6 bases). Trimming took 2 bases from V and 0 from J, leaving 10 bases between them. Germline V gene lookup returns CDR1 DFQATT and CDR2 SNEGSKA (reference sequence). The CDR3 is 14 amino acids. The DNA of the CDR3 is TGCAGTGCTAGACCCAGGGGAGCTAACTATGGCTACACCTTC. Translating it yields CSARPRGANYGYTF.

This clonotype showed up many times. The chain carries TRBV24-1 and TRBJ2-3; tentatively, D is TRBD2 (5 bases). From germline, CDR1 is KGHDR and CDR2 SFDVKD. This CDR3 is built from 15 residues. The germline V and J ends were trimmed by 5 bases and 4 bases, with 15 bases remaining between them. The CDR3 sequence is CATSAGRLRADTQYF. The CDR3 coding sequence is TGTGCCACCAGTGCAGGCCGTCTGAGGGCAGATACGCAGTATTTT.

This clonotype came up many times. The gene calls are TRBV27 and TRBJ2-3, with no clear D. Between the trimmed V and J ends, which lost 8 bases and 1 base, there was a span of 10 bases. Germline CDR1 reads MNHEY; CDR2 reads SMNVEV (reference sequence). CDR3 length: 13 residues. The CDR3: CASADHGTDTQYF. Here the CDR3 DNA reads TGTGCCAGCGCCGACCATGGCACAGATACGCAGTATTTT.

This clonotype was seen repeatedly, ten times or more. The chain joins TRBV9 to TRBJ2-1; the match to TRBD2 covers 11 bases. Germline V gives CDR1 SGDLS, CDR2 YYNGEE. The CDR3 length is 15 residues. V lost 4 bases, J lost 8 bases, and 8 bases stayed unmatched. The CDR3 DNA reads TGTGCCAGCAGCTCACTAGCGGGAGACCTCCATGAGCAGTTCTTC. Its protein product is CASSSLAGDLHEQFF.

This clonotype came up once. This chain links TRBV4-2 with TRBJ1-1; D unresolved. This CDR3 is 13 amino acids long. Trimming removed 2 bases from V and 4 bases from J, with 8 bases in between. The germline CDR1 and CDR2 sequences are LGHNA and YNFKEQ. The CDR3 DNA reads as TGTGCCAGCAGCCAACAAATGGCCACTGAAGCTTTCTTT. Its protein is CASSQQMATEAFF.

This clonotype was counted many times. This chain connects TRBV29-1 to TRBJ1-2; no reliable D call. This CDR3 is built from 12 residues. The V gene lost 4 bases and the J gene lost 3 bases, with 9 bases spanning the gap. CDR1 and CDR2 (germline): SQVTM, ANQGSEA. Here the CDR3 DNA reads TGCAGCGTTGTTGAAGGTTACTATGGCTACACCTTC. Translated: CSVVEGYYGYTF.

This clonotype has more than one count but fewer than ten. CDR3 nucleotide sequence: TGTGCCAGCAGTCCCCCGACAGGGATCGGTGAAGCTTTCTTT. This sequence encodes CASSPPTGIGEAFF. The chain combines TRBV28 with TRBJ1-1; 7 nucleotides match TRBD1. CDR1 MDHEN and CDR2 SYDVKM come from the germline V gene. Germline trimming cut 5 bases from V and 7 bases from J; bases unmatched to any gene: 10. The CDR3 loop spans 14 amino acids.

This clonotype was counted at least ten times. This chain uses TRBV11-2 with TRBJ2-1, with D uncertain. The CDR3 runs 13 residues. Per the germline V gene, CDR1 is SGHAT and CDR2 is FQNNGV. V lost 2 bases to trimming and J lost 5 bases, with 7 bases between them. CDR3 nucleotide sequence: TGTGCCAGCAGCTTAAGGATGAACAATGAGCAGTTCTTC. Its protein product is CASSLRMNNEQFF.

This clonotype was seen many times. V usage is TRBV2 and J usage is TRBJ2-5, with 9 nucleotides matching TRBD1. CDR1 is SNHLY and CDR2 is FYNNEI in the germline V gene. J was trimmed by 1 base and V by 3 bases; bases with no gene match: 0. The CDR3 is made up of 14 amino acids. CDR3 amino acids: CASSEDRGQETQYF. CDR3 nucleotide sequence: TGTGCCAGCAGTGAGGACAGGGGCCAAGAGACCCAGTACTTC.

This clonotype has a count of ten or more. V is TRBV19 and J is TRBJ1-2, with 7 bases matching TRBD1. After removal of 5 bases from V and 1 base from J, the junction contained 4 bases not matched to a gene. The CDR3 runs to 14 residues. Germline V gene sequence: CDR1 LNHDA, CDR2 SQIVND (reference sequence). In DNA, the CDR3 is TGTGCCAGTAGTCCGGACAGGCGTAACTATGGCTACACCTTC. Translation gives CASSPDRRNYGYTF. Supplemented by reference TRBV19 and TRBJ1-2, the full variable domain reads DGGITQSPKYLFRKEGQNVTLSCEQNLNHDAMYWYRQDPGQGLRLIYYSQIVNDFQKGDIAEGYSVSREKKESFPLTVTSAQKNPTAFYLCASSPDRRNYGYTFGSGTRLTVV.

This clonotype was observed at least ten times. The chain carries TRBV15 and TRBJ2-3; 10 bases are a match to TRBD2. Germline V gene data show CDR1 as LNHNV and CDR2 as YYDKDF (reference sequence). J lost 4 bases, V lost 3 bases, and 4 bases had no gene match. The CDR3 totals 15 residues. The CDR3 sequence is CATSSSSGGADTQYF. The DNA for the CDR3 is TGTGCCACCAGCAGCTCTAGCGGGGGTGCAGATACGCAGTATTTT.

This clonotype was observed at least ten times. The CDR3 region has the DNA TGCAGTGCTAGAGATGGTGGTAGGGATCGTCGGTTCTTC. Translating it yields CSARDGGRDRRFF. This chain joins TRBV20-1 and TRBJ2-1; D ambiguous. The CDR3 has 13 residues. V dropped 0 bases and J dropped 15 bases, with 18 bases sitting between them. Germline V gives CDR1 DFQATT, CDR2 SNEGSKA (reference sequence).

In its sample, this clonotype was seen many times. The V call is TRBV7-6, the J call TRBJ2-5, with TRBD2 matching 7 bases. J gave up 2 bases and V 2 bases, and 5 bases lay outside the gene matches. CDR1 is SGHVS and CDR2 is FNYEAQ in the germline V gene. CDR3 length: 15 residues. The CDR3 DNA sequence: TGTGCCAGCAGCTTATCAGGCGGGGGTCAAGAGACCCAGTACTTC. Translating gives CASSLSGGGQETQYF.

Many counts were recorded for this clonotype. The rearrangement joins TRBV7-9 to TRBJ2-7; maybe TRBD2 (6 bases). Trimming removed 1 base at V and 6 bases at J, with 10 bases between. The CDR3 consists of 13 residues. The V gene's germline CDR1 is SEHNR and CDR2 FQNEAQ (reference sequence). The CDR3 protein is CASSLVGGGEQYF. For the CDR3, the DNA is TGTGCCAGCAGCTTAGTTGGGGGAGGCGAGCAGTACTTC.

At least ten counts were recorded for this clonotype. The CDR3 DNA reads as TGTGCCACCAGTGCTGCAGGGTCCACCGGGGAGCTGTTTTTT. This codes for CATSAAGSTGELFF. The J gene is TRBJ2-2, the V gene TRBV24-1; D is possibly TRBD1 (5 bases). The CDR3 length is 14 residues. V was clipped by 5 bases and J by 4 bases, with 10 bases between them. CDR1 is KGHDR, CDR2 SFDVKD, per germline.

This clonotype occurred a few times. The V gene is TRBV7-9, the J gene TRBJ1-2; D is unresolved. Germline lookup yields CDR1 SEHNR and CDR2 FQNEAQ (reference sequence). This CDR3 contains 12 residues. Between the trimmed V and J ends, which lost 8 bases and 2 bases, there was a span of 9 bases. CDR3 region: CASVGINYGYTF. The CDR3 DNA is TGTGCCAGCGTAGGGATAAACTATGGCTACACCTTC.

This clonotype was observed many times. This chain connects TRBV6-4 to TRBJ2-1; D gene ambiguous. Germline-derived CDR1 and CDR2 are MRHNA and SNTAGT. Trimming took off 0 bases at V and 3 bases at J, with 3 bases between the two ends. The CDR3 extends over 13 amino acids. CDR3 nucleotide sequence: TGTGCCAGCAGTGACTCGGACTACAATGAGCAGTTCTTC. Translating gives CASSDSDYNEQFF.

V usage is TRBV7-2 and J usage is TRBJ1-1; the match to TRBD1 covers 7 bases. The germline V gene encodes CDR1 SGHTA and CDR2 FQGNSA. Losses at the gene ends were 5 bases for V and 4 bases for J; bases not matched to a gene: 1. The CDR3 is made up of 12 amino acids. The CDR3 is CASSRQGTEAFF. In DNA, the CDR3 is TGTGCCAGCAGCAGACAGGGCACTGAAGCTTTCTTT.

Ten or more counts support this clonotype. This sequence joins TRBV9 and TRBJ2-5; 10 bases are a match to TRBD2. CDR1 and CDR2 from the germline V gene are SGDLS and YYNGEE. This CDR3 region has 17 residues. The ends lost 0 bases at V and 1 base at J; junction bases unmatched: 6. The CDR3: CASSVGSSGGSQETQYF. CDR3 nucleotides: TGTGCCAGCAGCGTAGGTTCTAGCGGGGGCTCCCAAGAGACCCAGTACTTC.

Ten or more counts support this clonotype. The rearrangement uses TRBV27 and TRBJ2-7; a possible D gene is TRBD2 (5 bases). V was cut by 5 bases and J by 3 bases, with 14 bases left in between. CDR1 is MNHEY and CDR2 is SMNVEV in the germline V gene (reference sequence). The CDR3 is 14 amino acids. CDR3 residues: CASSPSPGFYEQYF. The CDR3 coding sequence is TGTGCCAGCAGTCCCTCCCCGGGGTTCTACGAGCAGTACTTC.